This T cell receptor beta chain stems from a study of T cells in Graves' hyperthyroidism and ophthalmopathy (dated by TCRdb to between 2018 and 2021). With respect to the entire study: Peripheral blood samples were taken at initial diagnosis, before any treatment was given. To identify TCR V-J signatures that set the groups apart, the researchers used a discovery cohort of 100 patients, made up of around 42 with Graves' ophthalmopathy and about 59 with stable Graves' hyperthyroidism. After sampling, hyperthyroidism patients received methimazole starting at 30 mg daily, and ophthalmopathy patients received high-dose intravenous methylprednisolone. Whether ophthalmopathy could be predicted prospectively was tested in an independent validation cohort made up of roughly 19 hyperthyroidism patients plus 17 patients who later progressed to ophthalmopathy. The paper describes TCR Vbeta CDR3 sequencing of some 130 peripheral blood samples, made up of around 41 ophthalmopathy patients, around 73 hyperthyroidism patients and roughly 17 progressor patients. Thyroid tissue and blood T-cell repertoires from six Graves' hyperthyroidism patients were also compared in the study. The 95 to 100 discovery patients were randomly split 7:3 into training and test sets. Study-wide conclusions, independent of this receptor: Blood samples also contained most of the expanded thyroid clonotypes (frequency above 0.001), which suggests that blood repertoires may reflect thyroid immune responses. No statistical method was used to set the sample size in advance, and investigators knew the group allocation. Ophthalmopathy was separated from stable hyperthyroidism by a 13 V-J signature model, with just over 85% sensitivity and approximately 81% specificity obtained in cross-validation and 80%/75% obtained in testing. In validation, the model predicted progression to ophthalmopathy a median of roughly 6.5 months before onset, with roughly 70% sensitivity and 72.22% specificity.

As regards this clonotype: Which antigen it targets is not known. Per-base quality was not reported, and no clone a single base away is much larger than it.

Amplification of TCR beta CDR3 regions was carried out from RNA transcripts. The TCR CDR3 was subjected to a first round of RT-PCR using the HTBI primer set and the Qiagen OneStep RT-PCR kit. Libraries were constructed in a second round of multiplex PCR, after which size selection and purification were performed. Libraries were sequenced paired-end with 100 bp reads on an Illumina HiSeq2000. Under the source paper's analysis protocol: SOAPnuke was used to process the raw data, with reads discarded if the reads contained adapters or uncalled bases, had a mean Phred below 15, or lacked an exact constant-primer or identifier match. High-quality paired reads were merged using COPE v1.2.5, and each unique nucleotide sequence was defined as a clonotype. Clonotypes were aligned to IMGT TRBV, TRBD and TRBJ reference segments using MiTCR v1.1. Only V-J combinations with frequency above 0.0001, covering roughly 99% of repertoires, were analysed. The TCS score was defined as F50 (clonal expansion) divided by E x V (chaos), with BLOSUM62-based TCRdist calculated between CDR3 peptides within each V-J. Welch's t-statistics and random forest reduced some 510 V-J features to 13, which were used in a naive Bayes classifier (R e1071). The raw public data were reprocessed by TCRdb itself: fastp quality trimming at Q25, MiXCR clonotype calling, in-frame beta chains only. A single entry per CDR3 protein holds the most common genes and DNA from its merged rows. V and J calls and clone size were set by TCRdb, not the authors. Present in this sample are about 210,000 distinct CDR3 sequences, 15% to 20% of which were seen just once. The ten largest make up around two fifths of the sample.

A patient counted as having stable Graves' hyperthyroidism if no progression to ophthalmopathy occurred over 18 months of follow-up. Hyperthyroidism patients were newly diagnosed, had a disease duration of under 2 months, and were aged 18 to 65 years. The study excluded patients with uncontrolled infections, other autoimmune diseases, pregnancy or lactation. Diagnoses relied on clinical symptoms, serum thyroxine and TRAb, thyroid ultrasound and orbital computed tomography. Ficoll-Paque density gradient centrifugation was used to isolate PBMCs from 8.5 to 10 ml of fresh peripheral blood. Trizol reagent was used to extract total RNA, and RNA quality was then checked on an Agilent 2100 Bioanalyzer. This TCR was sampled from a man aged 35-49 years with Graves' hyperthyroidism. Material: blood.

The nucleotide sequence is given as TGCAGTGCTAGACCTGGGGGGACAGGGGAAACCTACGAGCAGTACTTC. Its translation reads: CSARPGGTGETYEQYF. The sequence links TRBV20-1 to TRBJ2-7; TRBD1 matches 10 bases in the middle. Trimmed from V: 2 bases; trimmed from J: 2 bases; junction bases lacking a gene match: 9. CDR3 length: 16 amino acids, cysteine to phenylalanine. Only the CDR3 part of the read is kept: 48 bases, read in frame from the first base. CDR1 DFQATT and CDR2 SNEGSKA were looked up in the germline V gene (reference sequence).